A single sample is the source of the 26 T cell receptor beta chains below, sequenced in a study of blood T cell repertoires in COVID-19. Some clones are missing from TCRdb's copy, which holds only in-frame ones; the method was immunoSEQ multiplex PCR. The sample consists of approximately 210,000 clones, 87% of them appearing once. Sequencing was done on a sample of PBMCs or T cells enriched from blood (not recorded which). These TCRs come from a man in his thirties or forties in a cohort exposed to, infected with or recovered from COVID-19 (not recorded which).

The rearrangement links TRBV7-2 to TRBJ2-3; 9 nucleotides agree with TRBD2. Per the germline V gene, CDR1 is SGHTA and CDR2 is FQGNSA. This CDR3 contains 17 residues. V was pared by 1 base and J by 6 bases, with 11 bases of the junction left unmatched. The CDR3: CASSLDPSGITGDTQYF. CDR3 in DNA: TGTGCCAGCAGCTTAGATCCTAGCGGGATTACTGGGGATACGCAGTATTTT.

V and J are TRBV28 and TRBJ2-7; no definite D call. Germline V CDR1 and CDR2: MDHEN, SYDVKM. V lost 5 bases to trimming and J lost 3 bases, with 5 bases between them. The CDR3 consists of 11 residues. CDR3 DNA sequence: TGTGCCAGCAGTCTAGGCTACGAGCAGTACTTC. It is translated as CASSLGYEQYF.

The gene calls are TRBV4-3 and TRBJ2-1, with D perhaps matching TRBD1 (5 bases). Looked up from germline, CDR1 is LGHNA and CDR2 is YSLEER. This CDR3 comprises 15 residues. Deletions cut 2 bases from V and 9 bases from J, with 17 bases between. The CDR3 DNA sequence: TGCGCCAGCAGCCAATTACAACAGGCGGTCGGTGAGCAGTTCTTC. Protein sequence: CASSQLQQAVGEQFF.

The chain couples TRBV4-1 to TRBJ1-1; 7 positions agree with TRBD1. Germline loops: CDR1 MGHRA, CDR2 YSYEKL. The trim removed 1 base at V and 8 bases at J, leaving 13 bases unmatched. This CDR3 contains 16 residues. This CDR3 is CASSQASGGLGQEAFF. The DNA of the CDR3 is TGCGCCAGCAGCCAAGCGTCAGGGGGTCTCGGGCAGGAAGCTTTCTTT.

In its sample, this clone was seen once. CDR3 bases: TGTGCCAGCAGTCAGACTAGCGGGAGGGCCGATGAGCAGTTCTTC. Translating it yields CASSQTSGRADEQFF. V is TRBV6-5 and J is TRBJ2-1, with 14 nucleotides matching TRBD2. V lost 5 bases to trimming and J lost 8 bases; unmatched junction nucleotides: 5. Germline-derived CDR1 and CDR2 are MNHEY and SVGAGI. This CDR3 has 15 residues.

The V gene is TRBV4-1, the J gene TRBJ2-7; 8 nucleotides match TRBD2. Germline CDR1 reads MGHRA; CDR2 reads YSYEKL. This CDR3 region has 18 residues. The J segment lost 3 bases and the V segment lost 4 bases, leaving 17 bases of the junction unmatched. The CDR3 coding sequence is TGCGCCAGCAGCCTCTCCCCCTTAGCGGGGTCTACCATCTACGAGCAGTACTTC. It encodes CASSLSPLAGSTIYEQYF.

This chain connects TRBV7-3 to TRBJ2-1, with 10 bases that match TRBD2. This CDR3 region has 15 residues. The germline CDR1 and CDR2 sequences are SGHTA and FQGTGA. V dropped 4 bases and J dropped 4; count of bases not matched to a gene: 4. The chain's CDR3 is CASSWTSGQYNEQFF. CDR3 bases: TGTGCCAGCAGCTGGACTAGCGGTCAGTACAATGAGCAGTTCTTC.

This clone was recorded only once. The V gene is TRBV7-2, the J gene TRBJ1-3; tentatively, D is TRBD1 (6 bases). Germline lookup yields CDR1 SGHTA and CDR2 FQGNSA. This CDR3 is built from 18 residues. The V end was cut by 5 bases, the J end by 3 bases, with 23 bases between. The CDR3 DNA is TGTGCCAGCAGCACACAGGGTACGAAGATCGGCAGTGGAAACACCATATATTTT. It translates to CASSTQGTKIGSGNTIYF. The full variable domain, with the rest looked up from reference TRBV7-2 and TRBJ1-3, is GAGVSQSPSNKVTEKGKDVELRCDPISGHTALYWYRQSLGQGLEFLIYFQGNSAPDKSGLPSDRFSAERTGGSVSTLTIQRTQQEDSAVYLCASSTQGTKIGSGNTIYFGEGSWLTVV.

The chain recombines TRBV7-2 with TRBJ2-7, with D possibly being TRBD2 (6 bases). V was clipped by 1 base and J by 1 base, with 14 bases between them. The length of the CDR3 is 16 residues. CDR1 and CDR2 (germline): SGHTA, FQGNSA. CDR3 in amino acids: CASSLVAGIISYEQYF. The CDR3 DNA follows: TGTGCCAGCAGCTTAGTTGCGGGGATTATTTCCTACGAGCAGTACTTC.

The CDR3 DNA reads as TGTGCCACCAGTGCTGAGGGCAGCCTCTACAATGAGCAGTTCTTC. This codes for CATSAEGSLYNEQFF. The rearrangement uses TRBV24-1 and TRBJ2-1; D might be TRBD2 (5 bases). The CDR3 has 15 residues. CDR1 is KGHDR and CDR2 is SFDVKD in the germline V gene. V was clipped by 5 bases and J by 3 bases, with 13 bases between them.

V gene TRBV5-1 combines with J gene TRBJ2-6; maybe TRBD1 (5 bases). Deletions cut 0 bases from V and 0 bases from J, with 7 bases between. This CDR3 is built from 16 residues. Germline V gene lookup returns CDR1 SGHRS and CDR2 YFSETQ. Here the CDR3 reads CASSLVGASGANVLTF. CDR3 DNA sequence: TGCGCCAGCAGCTTGGTAGGGGCCTCTGGGGCCAACGTCCTGACTTTC. Using reference TRBV5-1 and TRBJ2-6 for the parts outside the CDR3, the full variable domain is KAGVTQTPRYLIKTRGQQVTLSCSPISGHRSVSWYQQTPGQGLQFLFEYFSETQRNKGNFPGRFSGRQFSNSRSEMNVSTLELGDSALYLCASSLVGASGANVLTFGAGSRLTVL.

The gene calls are TRBV19 and TRBJ2-2, with a weak D call TRBD1 (6 bases). CDR1 and CDR2 (germline): LNHDA, SQIVND (reference sequence). The V and J ends lost 7 bases and 1 base respectively, with 13 bases between them. This CDR3 has 15 amino acids. CDR3 nucleotides: TGTGCCAGTACCCCATGGGGACAGAACACCGGGGAGCTGTTTTTT. This gives the protein CASTPWGQNTGELFF.

The CDR3 loop reads CASTGTGVVRPQHF. The CDR3 bases are TGTGCCAGCACCGGGACAGGGGTCGTCCGGCCCCAGCATTTT. The rearrangement links TRBV2 to TRBJ1-5; 10 nucleotides line up with TRBD1. V gave up 7 bases and J gave up 9 bases; unmatched junction bases: 9. The CDR3 contains 14 residues. Per the germline V gene, CDR1 is SNHLY and CDR2 is FYNNEI.

The gene calls are TRBV28 and TRBJ2-1; TRBD2 aligns across 10 bases. V lost 4 bases, J lost 6 bases, and 3 bases stayed unmatched. In germline, CDR1 is MDHEN, CDR2 SYDVKM. CDR3 length: 14 residues. The CDR3 loop is CASSYLAGVNEQFF. The CDR3 region has the DNA TGTGCCAGCAGTTACCTAGCGGGAGTCAATGAGCAGTTCTTC.

The chain combines TRBV5-1 with TRBJ1-2; TRBD1 agrees at 7 bases. The CDR3 has 13 residues. Germline V gives CDR1 SGHRS, CDR2 YFSETQ. Trimming cost V 4 bases and J 8 bases; bases outside gene matches: 8. CDR3 DNA: TGCGCCAGCAGCGATTACAGGGGCGAGGGCTACACCTTC. This sequence encodes CASSDYRGEGYTF.

This clone was seen a few times. The chain uses TRBV10-1 and TRBJ2-4; tentative D call: TRBD2 (6 bases). V was clipped by 8 bases and J by 2 bases, with 19 bases between them. The CDR3 contains 16 residues. Germline V gene lookup returns CDR1 WNHNN and CDR2 SYGVQD (reference sequence). The CDR3 protein is CASRPGLPGTKNIQYF. Here the CDR3 DNA reads TGCGCCAGCCGGCCGGGACTCCCGGGGACCAAAAACATTCAGTACTTC.

The sample holds many counts of this clone. V gene TRBV6-4 combines with J gene TRBJ2-3; TRBD2 matches at 14 bases. This CDR3 comprises 16 residues. CDR1 and CDR2 (germline): MRHNA, SNTAGT. V lost 2 bases, J lost 4 bases, and 2 bases stayed unmatched. The CDR3 is CASSDRLAGGPDTQYF. Here the CDR3 DNA reads TGTGCCAGCAGTGACCGACTAGCGGGAGGGCCAGATACGCAGTATTTT.

This clone was observed once. This rearrangement joins TRBV10-3 to TRBJ2-5; 13 bases fit TRBD2. Trimming at V came to 6 bases and at J to 8 bases, leaving 15 bases not matched to a gene. The CDR3 has 17 amino acids. Per the germline V gene, CDR1 is ENHRY and CDR2 is SYGVKD. DNA of the CDR3: TGTGCCATCAGGAAGGGGACTAGCGGGACCAGGAGGGATACCCAGTACTTC. It is translated as CAIRKGTSGTRRDTQYF.

The chain has TRBV28 and TRBJ2-7; 8 nucleotides align to TRBD1. The V segment lost 7 bases and the J segment 0 bases; nucleotides outside the gene matches: 8. The CDR3 totals 15 residues. Germline lookup yields CDR1 MDHEN and CDR2 SYDVKM. The CDR3 reads CASNSDRVGSYEQYF. The CDR3 nucleotides read TGTGCCAGCAACTCGGACAGGGTCGGCTCCTACGAGCAGTACTTC.

The J gene is TRBJ1-3, the V gene TRBV14; tentatively, D is TRBD1 (6 bases). The CDR3 contains 16 residues. Germline CDR1 is SGHDN and CDR2 is FVKESK. V was cut by 2 bases and J by 3 bases, with 14 bases left in between. The CDR3 DNA reads as TGTGCCAGCAGCCAAAAAGGGGGGGCGCATGGAAACACCATATATTTT. It is translated as CASSQKGGAHGNTIYF.

The chain's CDR3 is CASSLVGGGPDSGATQYF. In DNA, the CDR3 is TGTGCCAGCAGCTTGGTAGGCGGGGGTCCCGATTCCGGGGCGACCCAGTACTTC. V is TRBV5-6 and J is TRBJ2-5, with 7 positions matching TRBD2. V dropped 0 bases and J dropped 7; count of bases not matched to a gene: 18. The CDR3 covers 18 residues. Germline CDR1 is SGHDT and CDR2 is YYEEEE.

This chain uses TRBV7-6 with TRBJ2-7, with 14 bases fitting TRBD2. The V and J ends lost 5 bases and 4 bases, in that order; junction bases with no gene match: 4. The CDR3 length is 15 residues. Germline lookup yields CDR1 SGHVS and CDR2 FNYEAQ. The CDR3 loop reads CASSPRTSGRYEQYF. The CDR3 coding sequence is TGTGCCAGCAGCCCCCGGACTAGCGGGAGGTACGAGCAGTACTTC. Filled out from reference TRBV7-6 and TRBJ2-7, the complete variable domain reads GAGVSQSPRYKVTKRGQDVALRCDPISGHVSLYWYRQALGQGPEFLTYFNYEAQQDKSGLPNDRFSAERPEGSISTLTIQRTEQRDSAMYRCASSPRTSGRYEQYFGPGTRLTVT.

V and J are TRBV15 and TRBJ1-2; D is unresolved. With 0 bases removed from V and 4 bases from J, the gap between germline ends came to 9 bases. The CDR3 is made up of 14 amino acids. From germline, CDR1 is LNHNV and CDR2 YYDKDF (reference sequence). DNA for the CDR3: TGTGCCACCAGCAGAGATTTAACAGTCTATGGCTACACCTTC. Protein: CATSRDLTVYGYTF.

J is TRBJ2-2 and V is TRBV7-6, with a tentative D call TRBD2 (7 bases). The V gene lost 1 base and the J gene lost 6 bases, with 9 bases spanning the gap. The CDR3 length is 14 residues. CDR1 is SGHVS, CDR2 FNYEAQ, per germline. In DNA, the CDR3 is TGTGCCAGCAGCTTAGGCGGGGGCGCCGGGGAGCTGTTTTTT. Its protein product is CASSLGGGAGELFF.

This clone was seen a handful of times. CDR3 nucleotide sequence: TGTGCCAGCAGCTTCAGGGCCACTACAGATACGCAGTATTTT. Amino acids: CASSFRATTDTQYF. This chain connects TRBV5-6 to TRBJ2-3; the D gene is possibly TRBD1 (5 bases). Germline CDR1 is SGHDT and CDR2 is YYEEEE. Trimming cost V 2 bases and J 3 bases, with 10 bases left between them. This CDR3 comprises 14 residues. Full variable domain (rest looked up from reference TRBV5-6 and TRBJ2-3): DAGVTQSPTHLIKTRGQQVTLRCSPKSGHDTVSWYQQALGQGPQFIFQYYEEEERQRGNFPDRFSGHQFPNYSSELNVNALLLGDSALYLCASSFRATTDTQYFGPGTRLTVL.

The rearrangement links TRBV27 to TRBJ1-1; D ambiguous. The germline V gene encodes CDR1 MNHEY and CDR2 SMNVEV (reference sequence). The CDR3 is 13 residues long. V was cut by 9 bases and J by 0 bases, with 11 bases left in between. CDR3 coding DNA: TGTGCCAGTGGAGAATCGTTGAACACTGAAGCTTTCTTT. It translates to CASGESLNTEAFF.